This TCR beta chain was sequenced in a study of CD8+CD57+ T cells in acquired aplastic anemia. Study in general: DNA recovered from sorted CD4+ and CD8+ cells had a mean of about 3.5 ug. Study findings and constraints: Patients and controls turned out to have twenty-nine CD8+ CDR3 sequences in common.

This clonotype has at least ten counts. Antigen specificity is unknown. Whoever was chosen for sequencing had shown CD8+CD57+ cell expansion by flow cytometry. The cohort consisted entirely of patients having severe acquired aplastic anemia. TCR beta VDJ and CDR3 profiles were obtained from a genomic DNA template. TCRdb re-derived calls from the reads in MiXCR, one entry per CDR3 protein. Of a few hundred thousand distinct CDR3 sequences listed, more than 25% are singletons. The germline V gene encodes CDR1 ENHRY and CDR2 SYGVKD. V dropped 10 bases and J dropped 5 bases, with 12 bases sitting between them. The CDR3 extends over 12 amino acids.

The sample was sorted CD4+, CD8+, or CD8+CD57+ T cells (not recorded which) from PBMCs. This TCR was recovered from a human donor with aplastic anemia. The gene calls are TRBV10-3 and TRBJ2-1; a possible D gene is TRBD2 (6 bases). The CDR3 sequence is CATETRNNEQFF. CDR3 bases: TGTGCCACCGAGACTAGGAACAATGAGCAGTTCTTC.